This is a list of T cell receptor beta chains from one sample in a study of blood T cell repertoires in COVID-19. Sequenced by immunoSEQ multiplex PCR; TCRdb stores in-frame clones only, minus some. This sample carries some 120,000 clones, approximately 84% of them seen once, and the ten largest clones take roughly 1.8%. The sequencing input was peripheral blood. These receptors came from a man in his 70s with acute or convalescent COVID-19. Both conserved end residues are part of each CDR3. D genes are given only for firm matches. Size is stated for part of the rows, as once, few or many counts, or as a class when the clone is expanded.

J | length | V | D | size | DNA | CDR3
TRBJ1-5 | 15 | TRBV29-1 | TRBD1 | once | TGCAGCGTGGCCCTAGGACAGGGGGGCAGGCAGCCCCAGCATTTT | CSVALGQGGRQPQHF
TRBJ2-1 | 14 | TRBV5-1 | TRBD1 | NA | TGCGCCAGCAGCAGGACAGGGGAATACAATGAGCAGTTCTTC | CASSRTGEYNEQFF
TRBJ2-7 | 15 | TRBV28 | TRBD1 | few | TGTGCCAGCACTACAGGGGGGAGTAGTCCCTACGAGCAGTACTTC | CASTTGGSSPYEQYF
TRBJ1-6 | 17 | TRBV3-1/TRBV3-2 | NA | NA | TGTGCCAGCAGCCATTACAGGGAAACCGGGCCCAATTCACCCCTCCACTTT | CASSHYRETGPNSPLHF
TRBJ2-4 | 16 | TRBV28 | TRBD1 | NA | TGTGCCAGCAGGACAGGGGGCTTTTTAGCCAAAAACATTCAGTACTTC | CASRTGGFLAKNIQYF
TRBJ2-1 | 15 | TRBV6-5 | NA | NA | TGTGCCAGCAGGATGGACAGAACTTCCTACAATGAGCAGTTCTTC | CASRMDRTSYNEQFF
TRBJ2-3 | 16 | TRBV15 | TRBD2 | few | TGTGCCACCAGCCCCCACGGCGGGGGGGCCCTAGATACGCAGTATTTT | CATSPHGGGALDTQYF
TRBJ1-6 | 13 | TRBV2 | NA | NA | TGTGCCAGTGTACCGGGACATGGTTCACCCCTCCACTTT | CASVPGHGSPLHF
TRBJ1-6 | 16 | TRBV7-9 | NA | NA | TGTGCCAGCAGCTCCCTGGGGCCTCGTGGCAATTCACCCCTCCACTTT | CASSSLGPRGNSPLHF
TRBJ2-7 | 14 | TRBV28 | TRBD2 | NA | TGTGCCAGCAGCGTCGGGGGGGGCATAAGCGAGCAGTACTTC | CASSVGGGISEQYF
TRBJ2-3 | 15 | TRBV29-1 | TRBD1 | few | TGCAGCGTTACCGGGACAGGGGGTGGGACAGATACGCAGTATTTT | CSVTGTGGGTDTQYF
TRBJ2-3 | 12 | TRBV15 | NA | NA | TGTGCCACCAGCAGAGGAGGAATTTACCAGTATTTT | CATSRGGIYQYF
TRBJ1-5 | 12 | TRBV27 | NA | NA | TGTGCCAGCAGATCCCTTAATCAGCCCCAGCATTTT | CASRSLNQPQHF
TRBJ1-2 | 13 | TRBV19 | NA | NA | TGTGCCAGTAGTATTTATAGGGAGTCGGGCTACACCTTC | CASSIYRESGYTF
TRBJ1-1 | 15 | TRBV12-5 | TRBD1 | NA | TGTGCTAGTGGCCTAGGACAGGGGGACTACACTGAAGCTTTCTTT | CASGLGQGDYTEAFF
TRBJ2-4 | 18 | TRBV5-6 | TRBD1 | NA | TGTGCCAGCAGCCAAGACAGGGGCCGAGGAGTGTCCAAAAACATTCAGTACTTC | CASSQDRGRGVSKNIQYF
TRBJ2-1 | 13 | TRBV10-3 | TRBD1 | NA | TGTGCCATCAGCGTACAGGGACAGAATGAGCAGTTCTTC | CAISVQGQNEQFF
TRBJ1-1 | 14 | TRBV5-4 | NA | NA | TGTGCCAGCGGCCTTAAGGGGATGAACACTGAAGCTTTCTTT | CASGLKGMNTEAFF
TRBJ1-5 | 15 | TRBV27 | NA | NA | TGTGCCAGCAGTTTATTGGGCAGGGTGAATCAGCCCCAGCATTTT | CASSLLGRVNQPQHF
TRBJ2-2 | 12 | TRBV6-5 | NA | NA | TGTGCCAGCAGTTCCCTCACCGGGGAGCTGTTTTTT | CASSSLTGELFF
TRBJ2-5 | 12 | TRBV29-1 | TRBD2 | NA | TGCAGCGTCTTTGCCGGGGGGGAGACCCAGTACTTC | CSVFAGGETQYF
TRBJ1-1 | 14 | TRBV5-1 | NA | once | TGCGCCAGCAGCTGGACAGAGACCAACACTGAAGCTTTCTTT | CASSWTETNTEAFF
TRBJ1-2 | 13 | TRBV30 | TRBD1 | NA | TGTGCCTGGAGTGTACAGGACAGGGGTGGCTACACCTTC | CAWSVQDRGGYTF
TRBJ2-2 | 14 | TRBV19 | NA | few | TGTGCCAGTAGTATCAGGGGCGACACCGGGGAGCTGTTTTTT | CASSIRGDTGELFF
TRBJ2-5 | 13 | TRBV2 | NA | NA | TGTGCCAGCAGTGATCTAGCAGCGGAGACCCAGTACTTC | CASSDLAAETQYF
TRBJ1-1 | 14 | TRBV19 | NA | few | TGTGCCAGTAGTATTTGGGCTACGAACACTGAAGCTTTCTTT | CASSIWATNTEAFF
TRBJ1-3 | 14 | TRBV5-6 | NA | NA | TGTGCCAGCAGCTTTCTGACGGGGGGGAACACCATATATTTT | CASSFLTGGNTIYF
TRBJ1-1 | 14 | TRBV6-2/TRBV6-3 | NA | NA | TGTGCCAGCAGTTTGGCCTCCAGGAACACTGAAGCTTTCTTT | CASSLASRNTEAFF
TRBJ1-6 | 14 | TRBV5-1 | NA | NA | TGCGCCAGCAGCAGACAGTCGGGGGGCTCACCCCTCCACTTT | CASSRQSGGSPLHF
TRBJ1-4 | 14 | TRBV28 | NA | few | TGTGCCAGCAGTCCCGTTGGGCTGGTTGAAAAACTGTTTTTT | CASSPVGLVEKLFF
TRBJ1-4 | 18 | TRBV6-1 | NA | NA | TGTGCCAGCAGTGAAGCTATTTTGTCGGAGGGAACTAATGAAAAACTGTTTTTT | CASSEAILSEGTNEKLFF
TRBJ1-2 | 13 | TRBV6-1 | TRBD1 | NA | TGTGCCAGCAGTGAATCGGGACAGTATGGCTACACCTTC | CASSESGQYGYTF
TRBJ2-7 | 15 | TRBV27 | TRBD1 | NA | TGTGCCAGCAGTCTCTCCGGGACAGGTACCTACGAGCAGTACTTC | CASSLSGTGTYEQYF
TRBJ2-3 | 14 | TRBV2 | NA | NA | TGTGCCAGCGGATTAGCTAGCTTCACAGATACGCAGTATTTT | CASGLASFTDTQYF
TRBJ1-6 | 17 | TRBV3-1/TRBV3-2 | NA | NA | TGTGCCAGCAGCCAAGATCACTTCAGGGGTAGGGGTTCACCCCTCCACTTT | CASSQDHFRGRGSPLHF
TRBJ2-1 | 16 | TRBV7-3 | NA | NA | TGTGCCAGCAGCCGATTCGGTGAAAGAGGTAGCAATGAGCAGTTCTTC | CASSRFGERGSNEQFF
TRBJ2-2 | 16 | TRBV6-6 | NA | NA | TGTGCCAGCAGTGGACTGACAGGACGCAACACCGGGGAGCTGTTTTTT | CASSGLTGRNTGELFF
TRBJ1-6 | 13 | TRBV27 | NA | NA | TGTGCCAGCAGATACCAGGGAGGTTCACCCCTCCACTTT | CASRYQGGSPLHF
TRBJ1-4 | 15 | TRBV6-5 | NA | NA | TGTGCCAGCACGAGGGTGGCAGCAACTAATGAAAAACTGTTTTTT | CASTRVAATNEKLFF
TRBJ1-5 | 15 | TRBV2 | NA | NA | TGTGCCAGCAGTGAACGGGCAGGGGCGGGCCAGCCCCAGCATTTT | CASSERAGAGQPQHF